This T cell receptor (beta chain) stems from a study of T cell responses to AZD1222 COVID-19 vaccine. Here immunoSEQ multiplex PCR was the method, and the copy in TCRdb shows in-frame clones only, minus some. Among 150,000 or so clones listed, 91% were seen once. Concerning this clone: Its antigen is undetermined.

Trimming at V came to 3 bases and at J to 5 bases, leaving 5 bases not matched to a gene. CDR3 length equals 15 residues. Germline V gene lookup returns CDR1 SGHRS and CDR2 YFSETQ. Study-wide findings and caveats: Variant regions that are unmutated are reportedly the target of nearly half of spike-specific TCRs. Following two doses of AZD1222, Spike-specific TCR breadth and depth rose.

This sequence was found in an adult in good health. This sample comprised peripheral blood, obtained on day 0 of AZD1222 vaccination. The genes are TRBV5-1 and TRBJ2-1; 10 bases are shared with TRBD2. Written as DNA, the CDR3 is TGCGCCAGCAGCTCCGGACTAGCGGACCACAATGAGCAGTTCTTC. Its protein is CASSSGLADHNEQFF. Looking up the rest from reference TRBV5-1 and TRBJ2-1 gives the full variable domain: KAGVTQTPRYLIKTRGQQVTLSCSPISGHRSVSWYQQTPGQGLQFLFEYFSETQRNKGNFPGRFSGRQFSNSRSEMNVSTLELGDSALYLCASSSGLADHNEQFFGPGTRLTVL.